What follows is one T cell receptor beta chain and its context. The antigen it binds to is not known. The input lacks base qualities; no much larger clone sits a single base away. These data belong to a study of T cells in Graves' hyperthyroidism and ophthalmopathy (dated by TCRdb to the late 2010s). Regarding the study in general: Peripheral blood was sampled at the time of initial diagnosis, prior to any treatment. A discovery cohort of around 98 patients, 43 with Graves' ophthalmopathy and about 58 with stable Graves' hyperthyroidism, was used to find distinguishing TCR V-J signatures. Prospective prediction of ophthalmopathy was tested in an independent validation cohort of approximately 18 hyperthyroidism patients and some 17 patients who later progressed to ophthalmopathy. For training and testing, the 100 or so patients in the discovery cohort were randomly divided in a 7:3 ratio. In six Graves' hyperthyroidism patients, the study also compared T-cell repertoires from thyroid tissue with T-cell repertoires from blood. Following sampling, methimazole starting at 30 mg daily was given to hyperthyroidism patients, and high-dose intravenous methylprednisolone was given to ophthalmopathy patients. The paper describes TCR Vbeta CDR3 sequencing of around 130 peripheral blood samples, made up of some 42 ophthalmopathy patients, more than 70 hyperthyroidism patients and 17 progressor patients.

The junction shows trimming of 1 base on V and 11 bases on J, plus 17 bases between the germline ends. The cysteine opens and the phenylalanine closes a CDR3 of 15 amino acids. The DNA shown is the 45-base CDR3, in frame from base 1. From a lookup of the germline V gene, CDR1 and CDR2 are MNHNS and SASEGT. Broader findings and caveats from the paper: In validation, progression to ophthalmopathy was predicted by the model with 65% to 71% sensitivity and 72% to 80% specificity, a median of around 5.9 months before onset. Most expanded thyroid clonotypes (frequency above 0.001) were also found in blood, which suggests that blood repertoires may mirror thyroid immune responses. No statistical method was used to fix the sample size in advance, and group allocation was not hidden from the investigators. In cross-validation, a model built on a 13 V-J signature told ophthalmopathy apart from stable hyperthyroidism with approximately 90% sensitivity and about 81% specificity, and in testing the same model reached 80%/75%.

The TCR beta CDR3 regions were amplified from RNA transcripts. A first-round RT-PCR of the TCR CDR3 used the HTBI primer set with the Qiagen OneStep RT-PCR kit. The libraries were constructed in a second round of multiplex PCR and then size-selected and purified. Sequencing of the libraries was done on an Illumina HiSeq2000 using paired-end 100 bp reads. For the original study's pipeline: SOAPnuke was used to process the raw data, with reads discarded if the reads contained adapters or uncalled bases, had a mean Phred below 15, or lacked an exact constant-primer or identifier match. COPE v1.2.5 was used to merge the high-quality paired reads, and each unique nucleotide sequence was defined as a clonotype. Clonotypes were aligned to IMGT TRBV, TRBD and TRBJ reference segments using MiTCR v1.1. The analysis was restricted to V-J combinations with a frequency above 0.0001, which together covered 99% to 99.2% of the repertoires. A TCS score was defined as the ratio between F50 (clonal expansion) and ExV (chaos), using BLOSUM62-based TCRdist between CDR3 peptides within each V-J. Welch's t-statistics and random forest reduced 500 to 550 V-J features to roughly 13, which were used in a naive Bayes classifier (R e1071). Thyroid-blood repertoire similarity was quantified with the Morisita-Horn index. The public reads were reprocessed in TCRdb via fastp at Q25 and MiXCR, keeping in-frame beta chains. Records with the same CDR3 protein are collapsed into one entry carrying the most frequent genes and DNA. Clone size and V and J calls follow TCRdb, not the original study. This sample gives 800,000 or so distinct CDR3 sequences in total; over 35% of them show up just once. The ten top clones hold about 9% of the sample.

Graves' hyperthyroidism was defined as stable when no progression to ophthalmopathy occurred over 18 months of follow-up. Hyperthyroidism patients were aged 18 to 65 years and newly diagnosed, with disease duration of less than 2 months. Exclusion was applied to patients with uncontrolled infections, other autoimmune diseases, pregnancy or lactation. Diagnoses relied on clinical symptoms, serum thyroxine and TRAb, thyroid ultrasound and orbital computed tomography. PBMCs were separated from roughly 10 ml of fresh peripheral blood using Ficoll-Paque density gradient centrifugation. Total RNA was extracted with Trizol reagent, and quality was checked on an Agilent 2100 Bioanalyzer.

This receptor was identified in a man aged 18 to 35 with Graves' hyperthyroidism. The chain was built from TRBV6-1 and TRBJ1-4; TRBD1 might be the D gene, on 5 matching bases. Sequencing was carried out using blood. The CDR3 protein: CASSEDPGTEGKLFF. Here is the DNA: TGTGCCAGCAGTGAAGACCCAGGGACGGAGGGGAAACTGTTTTTT.